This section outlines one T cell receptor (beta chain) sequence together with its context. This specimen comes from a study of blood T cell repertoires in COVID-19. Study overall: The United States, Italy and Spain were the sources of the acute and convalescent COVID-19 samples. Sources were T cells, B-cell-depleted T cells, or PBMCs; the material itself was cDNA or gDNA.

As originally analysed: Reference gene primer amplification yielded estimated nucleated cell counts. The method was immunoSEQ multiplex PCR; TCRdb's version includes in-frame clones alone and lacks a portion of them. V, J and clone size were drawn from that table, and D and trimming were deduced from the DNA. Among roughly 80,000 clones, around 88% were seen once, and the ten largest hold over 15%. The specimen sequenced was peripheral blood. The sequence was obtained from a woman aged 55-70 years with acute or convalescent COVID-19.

The CDR3 nucleotides are TGTGCCAGCAGTGAAGACGGTTATAGCAATCAGCCCCAGCATTTT. This encodes CASSEDGYSNQPQHF. This rearrangement joins TRBV2 to TRBJ1-5; D uncertain. CDR1 SNHLY and CDR2 FYNNEI come from the germline V gene. V dropped 1 base and J dropped 0 bases, with 7 bases sitting between them. The CDR3 extends over 15 amino acids.